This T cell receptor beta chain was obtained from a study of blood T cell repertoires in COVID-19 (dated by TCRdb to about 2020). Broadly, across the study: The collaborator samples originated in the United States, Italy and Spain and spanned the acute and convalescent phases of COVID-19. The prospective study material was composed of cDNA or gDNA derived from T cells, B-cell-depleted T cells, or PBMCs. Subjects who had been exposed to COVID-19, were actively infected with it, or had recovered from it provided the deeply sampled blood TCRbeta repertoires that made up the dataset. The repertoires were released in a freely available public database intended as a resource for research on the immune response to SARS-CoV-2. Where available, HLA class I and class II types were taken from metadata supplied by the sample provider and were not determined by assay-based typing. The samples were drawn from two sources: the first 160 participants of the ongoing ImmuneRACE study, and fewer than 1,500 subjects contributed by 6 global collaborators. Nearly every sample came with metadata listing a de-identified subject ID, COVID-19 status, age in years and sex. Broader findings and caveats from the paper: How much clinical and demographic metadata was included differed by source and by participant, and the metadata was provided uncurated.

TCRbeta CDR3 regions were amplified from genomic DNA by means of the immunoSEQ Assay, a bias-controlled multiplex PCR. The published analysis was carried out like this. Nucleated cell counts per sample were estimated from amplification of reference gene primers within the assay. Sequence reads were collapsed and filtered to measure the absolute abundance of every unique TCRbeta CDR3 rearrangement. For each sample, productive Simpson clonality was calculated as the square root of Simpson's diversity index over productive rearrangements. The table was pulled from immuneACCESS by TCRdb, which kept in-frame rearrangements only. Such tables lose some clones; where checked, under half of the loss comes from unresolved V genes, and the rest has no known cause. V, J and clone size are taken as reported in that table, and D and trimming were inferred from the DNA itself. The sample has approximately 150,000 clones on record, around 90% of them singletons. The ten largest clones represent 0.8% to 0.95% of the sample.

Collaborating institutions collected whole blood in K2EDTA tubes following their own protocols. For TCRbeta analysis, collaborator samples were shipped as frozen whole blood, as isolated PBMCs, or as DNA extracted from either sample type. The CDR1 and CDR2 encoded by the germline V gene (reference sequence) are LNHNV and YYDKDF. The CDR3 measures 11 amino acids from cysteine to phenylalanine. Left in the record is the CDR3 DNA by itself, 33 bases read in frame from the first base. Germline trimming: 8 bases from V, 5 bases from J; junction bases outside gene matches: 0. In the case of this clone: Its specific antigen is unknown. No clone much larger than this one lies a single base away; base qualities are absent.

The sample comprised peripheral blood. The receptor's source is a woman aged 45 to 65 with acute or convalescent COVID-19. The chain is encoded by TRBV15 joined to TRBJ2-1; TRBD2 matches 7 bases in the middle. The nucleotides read TGTGCCACCCGGGGGGACAATGAGCAGTTCTTC. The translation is CATRGDNEQFF.